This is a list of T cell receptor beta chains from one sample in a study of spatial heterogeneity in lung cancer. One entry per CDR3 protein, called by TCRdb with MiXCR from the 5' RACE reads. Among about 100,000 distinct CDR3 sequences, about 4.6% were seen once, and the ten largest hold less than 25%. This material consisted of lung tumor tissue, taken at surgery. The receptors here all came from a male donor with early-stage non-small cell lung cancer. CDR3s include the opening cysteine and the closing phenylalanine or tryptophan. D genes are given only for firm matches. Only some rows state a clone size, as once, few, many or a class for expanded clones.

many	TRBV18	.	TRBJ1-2	TGTGCCAGCTCACCACTTTCTAGTGGTGCCAGGGGAAGGTTTGGCTACACCTTC	CASSPLSSGARGRFGYTF
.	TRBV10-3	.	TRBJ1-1	TGTGCCATACGACCGACAGAAAACACTGAAGCTTTCTTT	CAIRPTENTEAFF
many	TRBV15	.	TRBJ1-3	TGTGCCACCAGCAGAGTCGGGCAGGGAAACACCATATATTTT	CATSRVGQGNTIYF
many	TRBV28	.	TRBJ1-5	TGTGCCAGCGAAACGGGAAGCAATCAGCCCCAGCATTTT	CASETGSNQPQHF
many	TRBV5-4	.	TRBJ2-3	TGTGCCAGCAGACCCGATTCTACTAGCACAGATACGCAGTATTTT	CASRPDSTSTDTQYF
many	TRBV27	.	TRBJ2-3	TGTGCCAGCAGTCTGATGGATACGCAGTATTTT	CASSLMDTQYF
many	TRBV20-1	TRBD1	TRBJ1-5	TGCAGTGCTAGAGATTCTGGGACAGGGGACCATCAGCCCCAGCATTTT	CSARDSGTGDHQPQHF
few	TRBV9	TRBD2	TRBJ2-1	TGTGCCAGCAGCGTAGGTGCTGCGGGAGGGTTCCATGAGCAGTTCTTC	CASSVGAAGGFHEQFF
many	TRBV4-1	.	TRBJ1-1	TGCGCCAGCAGCCAAGTAGGGTACAAAGGCGTAGAAGCTTTCTTT	CASSQVGYKGVEAFF
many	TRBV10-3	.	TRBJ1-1	TGTGCCATCAGTGAGAGGTACACTGAAGCTTTCTTT	CAISERYTEAFF
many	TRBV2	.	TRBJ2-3	TGTGCCAGCAGTGATCGATACACAGATACGCAGTATTTT	CASSDRYTDTQYF
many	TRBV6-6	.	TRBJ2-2	TGTGCCAGCAGTTACCCCGCGGAGCTGTTTTTT	CASSYPAELFF
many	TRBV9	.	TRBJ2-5	TGTGCCAGCAGCGTAGGGACAGAATCCCAAGAGACCCAGTACTTC	CASSVGTESQETQYF
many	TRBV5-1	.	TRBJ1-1	TGCGCCAGCAGCTTCGTAGACAGATTAAACACTGAAGCTTTCTTT	CASSFVDRLNTEAFF
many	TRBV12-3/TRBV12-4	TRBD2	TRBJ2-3	TGTGCCAGCAGTCCCGCCCGGACTAGCGGGAGGAATGTTGATACGCAGTATTTT	CASSPARTSGRNVDTQYF
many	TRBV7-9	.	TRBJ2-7	TGTGCCAGCAGCTTAGGGCATAACCACGAGCAGTACTTC	CASSLGHNHEQYF
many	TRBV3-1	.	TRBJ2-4	TGTGCCAGCAGCCTGACCGGTCTTCAGTACTTC	CASSLTGLQYF
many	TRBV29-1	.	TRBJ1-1	TGCAGCGTTGACCTTCAGGGGACTGAAGCTTTCTTT	CSVDLQGTEAFF
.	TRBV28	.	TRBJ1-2	TGTGCCACCGAAAAGAACTATGGCTACACCTTC	CATEKNYGYTF
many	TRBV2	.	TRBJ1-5	TGTGCCAGCAGTGAAGCTGGGGGGCTGAGTCAGCCCCAGCATTTT	CASSEAGGLSQPQHF
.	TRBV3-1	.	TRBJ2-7	TGTGCCAGCAGCCCCGAGGTTGAACACGAGCAGTACTTC	CASSPEVEHEQYF
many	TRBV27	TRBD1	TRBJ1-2	TGTGCCAGCAGTACATTAGGACAGGGGTCTTATGGCTACACCTTC	CASSTLGQGSYGYTF
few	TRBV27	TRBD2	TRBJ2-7	TGTGCCAGCAGCGCGCGGGGGTACGAGCAGTACTTC	CASSARGYEQYF
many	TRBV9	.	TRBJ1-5	TGTGCCAGCAGCGTAGGTGAGAAAACTAATCAGCCCCAGCATTTT	CASSVGEKTNQPQHF
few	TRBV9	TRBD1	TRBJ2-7	TGTGCCAGCAGCCTCCAGGACAGGGGGCCTTACGAGCAGTACTTC	CASSLQDRGPYEQYF
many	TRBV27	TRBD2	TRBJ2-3	TGTGCCAGCAGTTGGAGCGGGAGAGGCACAGATACGCAGTATTTT	CASSWSGRGTDTQYF
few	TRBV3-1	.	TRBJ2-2	TGTGCCAGCAGCCAAGAAGTCCTCGGGGAGCTGTTTTTT	CASSQEVLGELFF
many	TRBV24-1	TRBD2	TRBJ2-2	TGTGCCACCGCGGGACTAGCGGAGGGCGGGGAGCTGTTTTTT	CATAGLAEGGELFF
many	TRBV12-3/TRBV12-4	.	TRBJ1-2	TGTGCCAGCAGTCTCCGGGGAGTTGGCTACACCTTC	CASSLRGVGYTF
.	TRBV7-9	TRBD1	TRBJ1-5	TGTGCCAGCAGCGCAGGGGGAGTGCAGCCCCAGCATTTT	CASSAGGVQPQHF
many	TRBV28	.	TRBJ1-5	TGTGCCAGCAGCCTGCGCCGGGCCTGGCAATCCGGGCCCCAGCATTTT	CASSLRRAWQSGPQHF
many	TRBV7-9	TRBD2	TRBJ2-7	TGTGCCAGCAGCTTCACTAGCGGGAGCTACGAGCAGTACTTC	CASSFTSGSYEQYF
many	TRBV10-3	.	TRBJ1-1	TGTGCCATCAAGGGCCCGGGTGAAGCTTTCTTT	CAIKGPGEAFF
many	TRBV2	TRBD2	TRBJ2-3	TGTGCCAGCAGTGGGACTAGGGCTTTCACAGATACGCAGTATTTT	CASSGTRAFTDTQYF
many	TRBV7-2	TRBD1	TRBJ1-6	TGTGCCAGCAGCATACAGGGGTCCCTCCACTTT	CASSIQGSLHF
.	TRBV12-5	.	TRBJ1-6	TGTGCTAGTGCCCCGGGCGAGGCGAATTCACCCCTCCACTTT	CASAPGEANSPLHF
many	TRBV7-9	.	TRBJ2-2	TGTGCCAGCAGCTTAGCGCCCGGGCCGAACACCGGGGAGCTGTTTTTT	CASSLAPGPNTGELFF
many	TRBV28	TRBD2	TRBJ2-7	TGTGCCAGCAGTCCACTGACTAGCGGGCTATCCTACGAGCAGTACTTC	CASSPLTSGLSYEQYF
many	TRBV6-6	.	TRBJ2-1	TGTGCCAGCAGTTACGCGACGCTCACCGAGCAGTTCTTC	CASSYATLTEQFF
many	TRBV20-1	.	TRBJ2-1	TGCAGTGCTAGAGATTACGGGAGAGAGGGCAATGAGCAGTTCTTC	CSARDYGREGNEQFF
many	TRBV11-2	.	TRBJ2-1	TGTGCCAGCAGCACCCCTAGTCCGGGTGAGCAGTTCTTC	CASSTPSPGEQFF
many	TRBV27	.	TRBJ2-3	TGTGCCAGCAGTTTAATCGGCGGTCAAGATACGCAGTATTTT	CASSLIGGQDTQYF
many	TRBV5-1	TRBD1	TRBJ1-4	TGCGCCAGCAGCGAAGTACTACGCGGGGACAGGCGTCGAAAACTGTTTTTT	CASSEVLRGDRRRKLFF
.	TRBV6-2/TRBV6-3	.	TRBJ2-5	TGTGCCAGCAGTTCTCCGGGGAGAGGGGAGACCCAGTACTTC	CASSSPGRGETQYF
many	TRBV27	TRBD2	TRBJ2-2	TGTGCCAGCAGTTTATCAAGGACTAGCGGGAGGAGCACCGGGGAGCTGTTTTTT	CASSLSRTSGRSTGELFF
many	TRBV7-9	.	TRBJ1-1	TGTGCCAGCAGCCCACCCGGGACAGAAGCTTTCTTT	CASSPPGTEAFF
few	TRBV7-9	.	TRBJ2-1	TGTGCCAGCACCATAGTCGGCGGGCACGAGGTAATACAGTTCTTC	CASTIVGGHEVIQFF
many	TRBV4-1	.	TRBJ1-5	TGCGCCAGCAGCCGCGATAGTGGACGCTCCAAGGGGCCCCAGCATTTT	CASSRDSGRSKGPQHF